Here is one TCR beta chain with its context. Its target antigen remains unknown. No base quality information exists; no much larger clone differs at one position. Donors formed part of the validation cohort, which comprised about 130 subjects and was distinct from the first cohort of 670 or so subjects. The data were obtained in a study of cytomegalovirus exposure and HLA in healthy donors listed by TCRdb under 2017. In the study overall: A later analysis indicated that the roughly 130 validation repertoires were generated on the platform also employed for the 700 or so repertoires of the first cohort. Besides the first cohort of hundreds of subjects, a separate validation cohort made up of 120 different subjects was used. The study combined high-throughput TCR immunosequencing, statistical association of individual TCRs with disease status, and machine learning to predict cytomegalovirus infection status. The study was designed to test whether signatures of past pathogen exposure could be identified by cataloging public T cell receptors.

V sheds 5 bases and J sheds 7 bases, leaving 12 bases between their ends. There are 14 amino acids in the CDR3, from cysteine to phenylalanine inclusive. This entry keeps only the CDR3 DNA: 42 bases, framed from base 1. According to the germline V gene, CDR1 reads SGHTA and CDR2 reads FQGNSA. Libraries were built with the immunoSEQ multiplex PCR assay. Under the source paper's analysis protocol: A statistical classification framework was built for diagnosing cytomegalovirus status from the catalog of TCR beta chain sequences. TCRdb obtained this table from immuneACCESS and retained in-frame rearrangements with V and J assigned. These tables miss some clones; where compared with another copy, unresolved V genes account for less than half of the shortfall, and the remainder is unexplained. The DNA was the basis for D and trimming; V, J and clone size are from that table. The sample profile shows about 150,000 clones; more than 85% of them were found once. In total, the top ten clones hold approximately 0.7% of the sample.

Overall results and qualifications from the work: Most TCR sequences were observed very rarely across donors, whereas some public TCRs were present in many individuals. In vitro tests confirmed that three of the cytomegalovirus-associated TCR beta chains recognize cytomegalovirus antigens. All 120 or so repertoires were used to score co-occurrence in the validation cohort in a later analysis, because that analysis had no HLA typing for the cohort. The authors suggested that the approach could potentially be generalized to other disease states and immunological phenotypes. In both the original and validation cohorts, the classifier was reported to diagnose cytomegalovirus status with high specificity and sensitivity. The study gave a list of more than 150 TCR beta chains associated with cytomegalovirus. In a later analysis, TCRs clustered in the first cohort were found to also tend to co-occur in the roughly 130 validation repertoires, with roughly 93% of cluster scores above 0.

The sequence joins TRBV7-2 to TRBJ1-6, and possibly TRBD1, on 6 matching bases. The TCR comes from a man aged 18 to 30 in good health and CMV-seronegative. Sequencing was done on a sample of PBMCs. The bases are TGTGCCAGCAGCGCGGACAGCCGAAATTCACCCCTCCACTTT. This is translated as CASSADSRNSPLHF.